This T cell receptor (beta chain) derives from a study of T-cell reconstitution after alpha-beta-depleted transplantation in children. Study conclusions and caveats: Several hundred expanded graft clones reportedly were the source of alpha-beta T cells about two months after transplant. A year had passed since transplant, and T-cell counts and diversity by then came mostly from newly produced T cells.

This clonotype has a count of ten or more. Its antigen is unidentified. With V trimmed by 3 bases and J by 7 bases, 3 bases remained unmatched. The CDR3 has 13 residues. Unique molecular identifiers were incorporated into the prepared TCRbeta library. In TCRdb, the PCR reads were re-called with MiXCR into one record per CDR3 protein. The sample records 200,000 or so distinct CDR3 sequences, 6.3% being singletons. V and J are TRBV12-3 or TRBV12-4 and TRBJ1-2; the match to TRBD1 covers 9 bases. This receptor was identified in a girl under two years old with combined immunodeficiency, due to receive a stem cell transplant. Material: PBMCs, obtained before TCRalphabeta/CD19-depleted stem cell transplant. The CDR3 nucleotides are TGTGCCAGCAGTTTGGAGACAGGGGGTGGCTACACCTTC. Its protein is CASSLETGGGYTF.